A single sample is the source of the 25 T cell receptor beta chains below, sequenced in a study of immune evolution from preneoplasia to lung adenocarcinoma. Clones were sequenced by immunoSEQ multiplex PCR, and TCRdb holds only the in-frame ones, with some missing. This table holds thousands of clones, approximately 76% found once. The sample was FFPE minimally invasive lung adenocarcinoma tissue. The receptors here all came from a person aged 65-85 years with lung adenocarcinoma.

The sample holds a few counts of this clone. The rearrangement uses TRBV29-1 and TRBJ1-4; tentatively, D is TRBD1 (5 bases). CDR3 size: 14 residues. Germline lookup yields CDR1 SQVTM and CDR2 ANQGSEA. The V end lost 7 bases, the J end lost 7 bases, and 19 bases lay between the germline ends. CDR3 residues: CSAQGGGDGEKLFF. CDR3 coding DNA: TGCAGCGCTCAAGGTGGGGGGGACGGTGAAAAACTGTTTTTT.

In this sample, this clone turned up once. V usage is TRBV7-8 and J usage is TRBJ2-7; the D gene is possibly TRBD2 (6 bases). CDR1 is SGHVS, CDR2 FQNEAQ, per germline. There are 16 residues in the CDR3. Trimming left V 3 bases short and J 5 bases short, with 20 bases between. The CDR3 DNA reads as TGTGCCAGCAGCTTGGTCGGAGGAAGGGGAGGCGACGAGCAGTACTTC. The encoded protein is CASSLVGGRGGDEQYF.

The gene calls are TRBV5-6 and TRBJ2-7, with D unresolved. CDR1 is SGHDT and CDR2 is YYEEEE in the germline V gene. Trimming took off 4 bases at V and 6 bases at J, with 20 bases between the two ends. The CDR3 loop spans 15 amino acids. CDR3 protein: CASSPVGSTHREQYF. The CDR3 bases are TGTGCCAGCAGCCCTGTAGGCAGCACCCACCGCGAGCAGTACTTC.

The chain has TRBV19 and TRBJ2-2; 9 bases are a match to TRBD1. The CDR3 length is 16 residues. V was clipped by 8 bases and J by 4 bases; unmatched bases: 11. From germline, CDR1 is LNHDA and CDR2 SQIVND (reference sequence). The CDR3 sequence: CASSGAGTGITGELFF. CDR3 coding DNA: TGTGCCAGTTCCGGGGCCGGGACAGGGATCACCGGGGAGCTGTTTTTT.

This clone showed up just once. The CDR3 sequence is CASSLYREGEQFF. The DNA of the CDR3 is TGTGCCAGCAGTTTATATCGTGAGGGTGAGCAGTTCTTC. The chain carries TRBV28 and TRBJ2-1; a weak D match, TRBD2 (5 bases). This CDR3 comprises 13 residues. The germline V gene encodes CDR1 MDHEN and CDR2 SYDVKM. The V end was cut by 1 base, the J end by 9 bases, with 10 bases between.

The chain combines TRBV6-6 with TRBJ2-1; 7 bases agree with TRBD2. CDR1 is MNHNY, CDR2 SVGAGI, per germline (reference sequence). Trimming took 7 bases from V and 3 from J; bases not matched to a gene: 9. The CDR3 runs 15 residues. The CDR3, as DNA: TGTGCCAGCACCGCGGGAAGGGACTACTACAATGAGCAGTTCTTC. Encoded protein: CASTAGRDYYNEQFF.

The chain links TRBV27 to TRBJ2-1; 11 bases are shared with TRBD2. This CDR3 has 17 residues. V shed 8 bases and J 8 bases; nucleotides not matched to a gene: 17. CDR1 and CDR2 (germline): MNHEY, SMNVEV (reference sequence). In DNA form, the CDR3 reads TGTGCCAGCGCTTCTGATACGAAGACTAGCGGGGCCCATGAGCAGTTCTTC. Amino acids: CASASDTKTSGAHEQFF.

V and J are TRBV28 and TRBJ2-7; D is perhaps TRBD1 or TRBD2 (5 bases each). Germline V CDR1 and CDR2: MDHEN, SYDVKM. V gave up 2 bases and J gave up 9 bases, with 8 bases separating them. CDR3 length equals 11 residues. Written as DNA, the CDR3 is TGTGCCAGCAGTTTAAGGGACGGGCAGTACTTC. It codes for CASSLRDGQYF.

The V call is TRBV5-1, the J call TRBJ2-1, with D unclear. The V end was cut by 4 bases, the J end by 9 bases, with 20 bases between. Germline V gives CDR1 SGHRS, CDR2 YFSETQ. This CDR3 is 15 amino acids long. CDR3 DNA: TGCGCCAGCAGCCCATTACTACTGGAAGGAGCTGAGCAGTTCTTC. This codes for CASSPLLLEGAEQFF.

V is TRBV9 and J is TRBJ2-3, with 11 positions matching TRBD2. CDR1 and CDR2 from the germline V gene are SGDLS and YYNGEE. The CDR3 has 16 amino acids. With 0 bases clipped from V and 5 bases from J, the junction kept 5 bases outside the gene matches. The CDR3, as DNA: TGTGCCAGCAGCGTAGATAGCGGGGGGGCCGTAGATACGCAGTATTTT. Amino acid sequence: CASSVDSGGAVDTQYF.

This clone occurred a few times. V and J are TRBV7-2 and TRBJ2-7, with D possibly matching TRBD1 (6 bases). Between the trimmed V and J ends, which lost 5 bases and 2 bases, there was a span of 10 bases. Germline V gene sequence: CDR1 SGHTA, CDR2 FQGNSA. The CDR3 sequence is 13 residues long. The DNA of the CDR3 is TGTGCCAGCAGCGCGACAGGACCCTACGAGCAGTACTTC. The encoded protein is CASSATGPYEQYF.

V and J are TRBV29-1 and TRBJ2-5; possibly TRBD2 for D (6 bases). V was pared by 7 bases and J by 5 bases, with 20 bases between. This CDR3 is built from 14 residues. Germline values: CDR1 SQVTM, CDR2 ANQGSEA. CDR3 sequence reads: CSAIERLAAETQYF. DNA of the CDR3: TGCAGCGCCATCGAACGATTAGCGGCGGAGACCCAGTACTTC. Full variable domain (outside the CDR3, taken from reference TRBV29-1 and TRBJ2-5): SAVISQKPSRDICQRGTSLTIQCQVDSQVTMMFWYRQQPGQSLTLIATANQGSEATYESGFVIDKFPISRPNLTFSTLTVSNMSPEDSSIYLCSAIERLAAETQYFGPGTRLLVL.

This chain joins TRBV19 and TRBJ2-1, with no clear D. V lost 4 bases and J lost 4, with 11 bases in between. This CDR3 has 14 residues. CDR1 and CDR2 from the germline V gene are LNHDA and SQIVND (reference sequence). DNA for the CDR3: TGTGCCAGTAGTAGGTTTTTAGGATACAATGAGCAGTTCTTC. This translates into CASSRFLGYNEQFF. The full variable domain, completed using reference TRBV19 and TRBJ2-1, is DGGITQSPKYLFRKEGQNVTLSCEQNLNHDAMYWYRQDPGQGLRLIYYSQIVNDFQKGDIAEGYSVSREKKESFPLTVTSAQKNPTAFYLCASSRFLGYNEQFFGPGTRLTVL.

The chain links TRBV10-3 to TRBJ2-7; D might be TRBD1 or TRBD2, each matching 5 bases. The germline CDR1 and CDR2 sequences are ENHRY and SYGVKD. The CDR3 is 13 amino acids. The ends were cut back, 5 bases at V and 2 bases at J, with 10 bases in the middle. The CDR3 protein is CAISPRGAYEQYF. The CDR3 bases are TGTGCCATCAGTCCTCGGGGCGCCTACGAGCAGTACTTC.

This clone was counted only a few times. This sequence joins TRBV5-1 and TRBJ2-1; weak D call: TRBD1 (5 bases). Germline V CDR1 and CDR2: SGHRS, YFSETQ. The CDR3 loop spans 15 amino acids. Trimming took off 0 bases at V and 5 bases at J, with 12 bases between the two ends. As DNA, the CDR3 is TGCGCCAGCAGCTTGGTGGCAGGGAACAACAATGAGCAGTTCTTC. This gives the protein CASSLVAGNNNEQFF.

This clone showed up just a few times. V usage is TRBV7-9 and J usage is TRBJ2-2; the D call may be TRBD1 or TRBD2 (5 bases each). The V end lost 1 base, the J end lost 8 bases, and 8 bases lay between the germline ends. The germline CDR1 and CDR2 sequences are SEHNR and FQNEAQ (reference sequence). The CDR3 is 13 residues long. CDR3 sequence reads: CASSLGGAGELFF. The CDR3 nucleotides are TGTGCCAGCAGCTTAGGAGGGGCAGGGGAGCTGTTTTTT. The full variable domain, rest sourced from reference TRBV7-9 and TRBJ2-2, is DTGVSQNPRHKITKRGQNVTFRCDPISEHNRLYWYRQTLGQGPEFLTYFQNEAQLEKSRLLSDRFSAERPKGSFSTLEIQRTEQGDSAMYLCASSLGGAGELFFGEGSRLTVL.

V gene TRBV25-1 combines with J gene TRBJ2-7, with 7 bases identical to TRBD1. This CDR3 is built from 15 residues. CDR1 and CDR2 (germline): MGHDK, SYGVNS. Trimming at V came to 3 bases and at J to 0 bases, leaving 5 bases not matched to a gene. CDR3 loop: CASSEDRFFSYEQYF. CDR3 DNA sequence: TGTGCCAGCAGTGAGGACAGGTTCTTCTCCTACGAGCAGTACTTC.

This chain uses TRBV19 with TRBJ2-1; 7 positions agree with TRBD2. With 10 bases clipped from V and 4 bases from J, the junction kept 13 bases outside the gene matches. The CDR3 runs to 15 residues. From germline, CDR1 is LNHDA and CDR2 SQIVND (reference sequence). The CDR3 loop is CATSSGSSLYNEQFF. The CDR3 DNA reads TGTGCCACCTCTAGCGGAAGTTCTCTATACAATGAGCAGTTCTTC.

V usage is TRBV18 and J usage is TRBJ1-2, with TRBD1 identical over 7 bases. The trim removed 3 bases at V and 4 bases at J, leaving 5 bases unmatched. The CDR3 totals 14 residues. Germline V CDR1 and CDR2: KGHSH, LQKENI. CDR3 sequence reads: CASSPAGTVYGYTF. The DNA of the CDR3 is TGTGCCAGCTCACCCGCCGGGACAGTCTATGGCTACACCTTC.

The V gene is TRBV27, the J gene TRBJ1-4, with D perhaps TRBD1 (5 bases). V lost 5 bases, J lost 8 bases, and 15 bases lay in between. Germline V CDR1 and CDR2: MNHEY, SMNVEV (reference sequence). The CDR3 consists of 14 residues. The CDR3 spells CASSPGRPGEKLFF. The CDR3 nucleotides read TGTGCCAGCAGTCCGGGACGGCCGGGGGAAAAACTGTTTTTT.

CDR3 loop: CASRYEGGLTGELFF. The CDR3 DNA follows: TGCGCCAGCAGATATGAGGGAGGACTCACCGGGGAGCTGTTTTTT. The V call is TRBV5-1, the J call TRBJ2-2; possibly TRBD2 for D (6 bases). The V end was cut by 5 bases, the J end by 4 bases, with 15 bases between. This CDR3 has 15 amino acids. In germline, CDR1 is SGHRS, CDR2 YFSETQ.

For this clone: The sample holds other DNA sequences that translate to the same CDR3. V gene TRBV29-1 combines with J gene TRBJ2-3; 12 bases line up with TRBD2. Germline V gene sequence: CDR1 SQVTM, CDR2 ANQGSEA. J was trimmed by 3 bases and V by 5 bases; bases with no gene match: 6. This CDR3 region has 15 residues. The CDR3 DNA follows: TGCAGCGTTCCCCCGACTAGCGGGAGAACAGATACGCAGTATTTT. It codes for CSVPPTSGRTDTQYF.

This rearrangement joins TRBV7-2 to TRBJ1-1; tentative D call: TRBD1 (6 bases). Germline CDR1 and CDR2: SGHTA and FQGNSA. The CDR3 is 13 amino acids. Trimming pared 1 base from V and 4 bases from J, leaving 7 bases between. The CDR3 spells CASSLGGPTEAFF. The CDR3 bases are TGTGCCAGCAGCTTAGGGGGGCCCACTGAAGCTTTCTTT. The full variable domain, with the rest looked up from reference TRBV7-2 and TRBJ1-1, is GAGVSQSPSNKVTEKGKDVELRCDPISGHTALYWYRQSLGQGLEFLIYFQGNSAPDKSGLPSDRFSAERTGGSVSTLTIQRTQQEDSAVYLCASSLGGPTEAFFGQGTRLTVV.

This CDR3 is CASSLAGGSGLVDSREQFF. CDR3 DNA: TGTGCCAGCAGCTTAGCGGGAGGGTCGGGACTAGTAGATTCGCGTGAGCAGTTCTTC. V usage is TRBV7-9 and J usage is TRBJ2-1; 8 positions match TRBD2. The CDR3 length is 19 residues. V dropped 0 bases and J dropped 9; count of bases not matched to a gene: 19. Germline loops: CDR1 SEHNR, CDR2 FQNEAQ (reference sequence).

This chain uses TRBV7-8 with TRBJ1-1, with D hard to call. The germline V gene has CDR1 SGHVS and CDR2 FQNEAQ. The CDR3 spans 17 residues. V lost 0 bases and J 0 bases, leaving 14 bases between the germline ends. The chain's CDR3 is CASSLAFGRVMNTEAFF. The CDR3 DNA reads TGTGCCAGCAGCTTAGCGTTCGGACGCGTGATGAACACTGAAGCTTTCTTT.